This entry lists 26 T cell receptor beta chains sequenced from one sample in a study of blood T cell repertoires in COVID-19 (dated by TCRdb to about 2020). To prepare the library, the immunoSEQ multiplex PCR assay was applied. In TCRdb, the immuneACCESS table is reduced to in-frame sequences with V and J assigned. These tables do not hold every clone; where another copy was compared, an unresolved V gene accounts for under half, and the others remain unexplained. The sample contains about 300,000 clones, 87% of them found a single time. About 6% of the sample is in the top ten clones. The sequenced sample consisted of PBMCs or T cells enriched from blood (not recorded which). These receptors originate from a woman aged 25 to 39 who had recovered from COVID-19.

The chain links TRBV4-3 to TRBJ1-2, with D possibly matching TRBD1 (5 bases). V lost 5 bases to trimming and J lost 6 bases, with 16 bases between them. Germline CDR1 and CDR2: LGHNA and YSLEER. The CDR3 sequence is 14 residues long. CDR3 sequence reads: CASSEQVAGNGYTF. CDR3 nucleotides: TGCGCCAGCAGCGAACAGGTTGCAGGGAATGGCTACACCTTC.

The rearrangement links TRBV6-5 to TRBJ2-2; possibly TRBD1 for D (5 bases). V lost 6 bases to trimming and J lost 6 bases, with 11 bases between them. The CDR3 loop spans 13 amino acids. CDR1 and CDR2 from the germline V gene are MNHEY and SVGAGI. The CDR3 spells CASRAGLAGELFF. The DNA for the CDR3 is TGTGCCAGCAGGGCAGGGTTGGCCGGGGAGCTGTTTTTT.

The genes are TRBV18 and TRBJ1-2; tentative D call: TRBD1 (5 bases). Trimming took off 4 bases at V and 0 bases at J, with 12 bases between the two ends. Per the germline V gene, CDR1 is KGHSH and CDR2 is LQKENI. The CDR3 spans 15 residues. The CDR3 bases are TGTGCCAGCTCACTGACCGCAGGGACTAACTATGGCTACACCTTC. Protein product: CASSLTAGTNYGYTF.

The genes are TRBV6-2 or TRBV6-3 and TRBJ1-1; 8 bases are a match to TRBD1. V shed 0 bases, J shed 1 base, and the junction held 13 bases outside the gene matches. This CDR3 is built from 19 residues. Germline V gene data show CDR1 as MNHEY and CDR2 as SVGEGT. DNA of the CDR3: TGTGCCAGCAGTTACTCACGGGGTCAGGGGGCCGGGCGGAACACTGAAGCTTTCTTT. As protein: CASSYSRGQGAGRNTEAFF.

The chain recombines TRBV28 with TRBJ1-3; D gene unclear. V shed 3 bases and J shed 4 bases, with 10 bases lying between them. CDR3 length equals 14 residues. Germline loops: CDR1 MDHEN, CDR2 SYDVKM. The DNA of the CDR3 is TGTGCCAGCAGTTTTAGCGGTTTGGGAAACACCATATATTTT. Protein product: CASSFSGLGNTIYF.

The DNA for the CDR3 is TGTGCCAGCAGGCCCTCCTTTGAAGGGGGCCCCTACACCTTC. Residues: CASRPSFEGGPYTF. V is TRBV6-5 and J is TRBJ1-2; 7 nucleotides agree with TRBD1. V lost 6 bases, J lost 10 bases, and 14 bases stayed unmatched. Germline CDR1 reads MNHEY; CDR2 reads SVGAGI. CDR3 length: 14 residues.

This clone was picked up one time. This chain links TRBV30 with TRBJ1-1; TRBD1 matches 9 bases. The ends lost 1 base at V and 0 bases at J; junction bases unmatched: 12. CDR1 and CDR2 from the germline V gene are GTSNPN and SVGIG (reference sequence). The CDR3 is 18 residues long. CDR3 nucleotide sequence: TGTGCCTGGAGTGCTCCGGGACAGGGCCCTTCGATGAACACTGAAGCTTTCTTT. This codes for CAWSAPGQGPSMNTEAFF.

The V gene is TRBV10-3, the J gene TRBJ1-1; weak D call: TRBD1 (6 bases). CDR3 length equals 16 residues. Germline V gives CDR1 ENHRY, CDR2 SYGVKD. V was pared by 7 bases and J by 3 bases, with 21 bases between. The CDR3 loop reads CAITPRGGTSHTEAFF. The CDR3 nucleotides read TGTGCCATCACCCCAAGGGGAGGGACATCTCACACTGAAGCTTTCTTT.

This clone was seen a few times. The rearrangement links TRBV14 to TRBJ2-3; 9 bases are a match to TRBD2. CDR3 length equals 19 residues. Per the germline V gene, CDR1 is SGHDN and CDR2 is FVKESK. V shed 1 base, J shed 1 base, and the junction held 12 bases outside the gene matches. The CDR3 sequence: CASSQGASGGFVGTDTQYF. The DNA of the CDR3 is TGTGCCAGCAGCCAAGGAGCGAGCGGGGGGTTCGTGGGCACAGATACGCAGTATTTT.

The V call is TRBV5-1, the J call TRBJ1-1; 9 nucleotides agree with TRBD1. The germline V gene has CDR1 SGHRS and CDR2 YFSETQ. The V and J ends lost 4 bases and 4 bases, in that order; junction bases with no gene match: 8. The CDR3 contains 15 residues. The CDR3 sequence is CASSRGQGPSTEAFF. As DNA, the CDR3 is TGCGCCAGCAGCCGAGGACAGGGGCCGAGCACTGAAGCTTTCTTT.

The chain joins TRBV11-3 to TRBJ2-3; 7 bases agree with TRBD2. This CDR3 region has 17 residues. Germline-derived CDR1 and CDR2 are SGHNT and YENEEA. J gave up 0 bases and V 1 base, and 7 bases lay outside the gene matches. The CDR3 DNA follows: TGTGCCAGCAGCTTAGGGTTGTGGGGGGGAAGCACAGATACGCAGTATTTT. It yields the protein CASSLGLWGGSTDTQYF.

The V call is TRBV14, the J call TRBJ1-1; TRBD1 aligns across 7 bases. The CDR3 spans 17 residues. Germline loops: CDR1 SGHDN, CDR2 FVKESK. V dropped 0 bases and J dropped 4; count of bases not matched to a gene: 11. The CDR3 DNA is TGTGCCAGCAGCCAAGATCCGAGGGGGCGGTTTCCCACTGAAGCTTTCTTT. Encoded protein: CASSQDPRGRFPTEAFF.

This chain connects TRBV7-9 to TRBJ2-6; TRBD2 is a possible D gene (6 bases). The ends were cut back, 5 bases at V and 2 bases at J, with 13 bases in the middle. Germline values: CDR1 SEHNR, CDR2 FQNEAQ (reference sequence). The CDR3 loop spans 16 amino acids. CDR3 protein: CASSLPGGPGANVLTF. The CDR3 bases are TGTGCCAGCAGCCTCCCCGGGGGTCCTGGGGCCAACGTCCTGACTTTC.

The chain carries TRBV19 and TRBJ1-2, with 7 bases aligning to TRBD1. Germline V CDR1 and CDR2: LNHDA, SQIVND (reference sequence). The CDR3 totals 12 residues. V trimming: 7 bases; J trimming: 6 bases; junction bases outside the gene matches: 5. The CDR3, as DNA: TGTGCCAGTAACGACAGGGCTCATGGCTACACCTTC. It yields the protein CASNDRAHGYTF.

The CDR3 spells CASSLRQGGPGYTF. As DNA, the CDR3 is TGTGCCAGCAGCCTCCGACAGGGCGGCCCTGGCTACACCTTC. The gene calls are TRBV7-8 and TRBJ1-2; TRBD1 matches 7 bases. Germline lookup yields CDR1 SGHVS and CDR2 FQNEAQ. Trimming at V came to 5 bases and at J to 7 bases, leaving 10 bases not matched to a gene. The CDR3 is 14 amino acids.

J is TRBJ1-2 and V is TRBV5-1; perhaps TRBD1 as D (5 bases). V was trimmed by 4 bases and J by 4 bases, leaving 14 bases between them. Germline-derived CDR1 and CDR2 are SGHRS and YFSETQ. The CDR3 sequence is 14 residues long. For the CDR3, the DNA is TGCGCCAGCAGCACGGGGGACCCTGCCTATGGCTACACCTTC. Translated, it gives CASSTGDPAYGYTF. The variable domain in full, with the rest retrieved from reference TRBV5-1 and TRBJ1-2, is KAGVTQTPRYLIKTRGQQVTLSCSPISGHRSVSWYQQTPGQGLQFLFEYFSETQRNKGNFPGRFSGRQFSNSRSEMNVSTLELGDSALYLCASSTGDPAYGYTFGSGTRLTVV.

This clone was recorded only once. The chain employs TRBV12-3 or TRBV12-4 and TRBJ1-5; TRBD1 might be the D (5 bases). Trimming left V 3 bases short and J 6 bases short, with 9 bases between. CDR3 length: 13 amino acids. The CDR3 DNA sequence: TGTGCCAGCAGTTTCCAGGGTGCTCAGCCCCAGCATTTT. This gives the protein CASSFQGAQPQHF.

This clone has more than one count but fewer than ten. The chain combines TRBV19 with TRBJ1-4, with a weak D call TRBD1 (6 bases). CDR1 is LNHDA and CDR2 is SQIVND in the germline V gene (reference sequence). The CDR3 contains 14 residues. V lost 0 bases and J 6 bases, leaving 8 bases between the germline ends. The CDR3 here is CASSIEGGYEKLFF. CDR3 in DNA: TGTGCCAGTAGTATAGAAGGGGGTTATGAAAAACTGTTTTTT.

The chain joins TRBV15 to TRBJ2-1, with TRBD2 identical over 10 bases. The CDR3 length is 17 residues. CDR1 LNHNV and CDR2 YYDKDF come from the germline V gene (reference sequence). V trimming: 0 bases; J trimming: 4 bases; junction bases outside the gene matches: 6. The chain's CDR3 is CATSRDKSAGGYNEQFF. The CDR3 coding sequence is TGTGCCACCAGCAGAGATAAATCAGCGGGGGGGTACAATGAGCAGTTCTTC.

This chain links TRBV18 with TRBJ2-2; 7 positions match TRBD2. The CDR3 contains 16 residues. Trimming removed 6 bases from V and 5 bases from J; junction bases left unmatched: 12. CDR1 and CDR2 (germline): KGHSH, LQKENI. The CDR3: CASSPTGGKPTGELFF. DNA of the CDR3: TGTGCCAGCTCGCCTACCGGGGGGAAACCGACCGGGGAGCTGTTTTTT.

V usage is TRBV4-1 and J usage is TRBJ1-5, with TRBD1 as a possible D gene (6 bases). CDR3 size: 17 residues. The V gene lost 0 bases and the J gene lost 6 bases, with 18 bases spanning the gap. The germline V gene has CDR1 MGHRA and CDR2 YSYEKL. The CDR3 reads CASSQDLTPQGVQPQHF. The CDR3 region has the DNA TGCGCCAGCAGCCAAGATCTGACCCCACAGGGTGTTCAGCCCCAGCATTTT.

This chain connects TRBV7-6 to TRBJ2-7; 8 bases fit TRBD1. CDR3 length: 15 amino acids. Germline CDR1 reads SGHVS; CDR2 reads FNYEAQ. V gave up 5 bases and J gave up 7 bases; unmatched junction bases: 13. The CDR3 sequence: CASSPPGQVDREQYF. CDR3 nucleotides: TGTGCCAGCAGCCCACCGGGACAGGTCGACCGGGAGCAGTACTTC. The variable domain in full, with the rest retrieved from reference TRBV7-6 and TRBJ2-7, is GAGVSQSPRYKVTKRGQDVALRCDPISGHVSLYWYRQALGQGPEFLTYFNYEAQQDKSGLPNDRFSAERPEGSISTLTIQRTEQRDSAMYRCASSPPGQVDREQYFGPGTRLTVT.

The rearrangement links TRBV6-4 to TRBJ2-1, with D perhaps matching TRBD1 (5 bases). V was pared by 4 bases and J by 0 bases, with 10 bases between. The CDR3 extends over 15 amino acids. From germline, CDR1 is MRHNA and CDR2 SNTAGT. The CDR3 sequence: CASSVGDSSYNEQFF. The CDR3 DNA is TGTGCCAGCAGTGTAGGGGATTCCTCCTACAATGAGCAGTTCTTC.

This sequence joins TRBV14 and TRBJ2-1, with TRBD1 as a possible D gene (6 bases). Trimming removed 4 bases at V and 4 bases at J, with 14 bases between. This CDR3 contains 15 residues. Per germline, CDR1 SGHDN and CDR2 FVKESK. Written as DNA, the CDR3 is TGTGCCAGCAGCCCTATCCCGGGACATTACAATGAGCAGTTCTTC. Encoded protein: CASSPIPGHYNEQFF.

Remarks on this clone: This specimen includes other DNA sequences encoding the same CDR3. The chain employs TRBV4-1 and TRBJ1-2; possibly TRBD1 for D (6 bases). Germline-derived CDR1 and CDR2 are MGHRA and YSYEKL. V was shortened by 0 bases and J by 4 bases, with 9 bases between the two germline ends. The length of the CDR3 is 14 residues. The CDR3 loop reads CASSQETGTYGYTF. The CDR3 region has the DNA TGCGCCAGCAGCCAAGAAACAGGGACCTATGGCTACACCTTC.

The V and J genes are TRBV10-3 and TRBJ1-2; TRBD1 matches at 8 bases. From germline, CDR1 is ENHRY and CDR2 SYGVKD. The V and J ends lost 0 bases and 8 bases, in that order; junction bases with no gene match: 5. The CDR3 spans 14 residues. The CDR3 coding sequence is TGTGCCATCAGTGAGTCGGGGCAGGGGGCCGGCTACACCTTC. Residues: CAISESGQGAGYTF.